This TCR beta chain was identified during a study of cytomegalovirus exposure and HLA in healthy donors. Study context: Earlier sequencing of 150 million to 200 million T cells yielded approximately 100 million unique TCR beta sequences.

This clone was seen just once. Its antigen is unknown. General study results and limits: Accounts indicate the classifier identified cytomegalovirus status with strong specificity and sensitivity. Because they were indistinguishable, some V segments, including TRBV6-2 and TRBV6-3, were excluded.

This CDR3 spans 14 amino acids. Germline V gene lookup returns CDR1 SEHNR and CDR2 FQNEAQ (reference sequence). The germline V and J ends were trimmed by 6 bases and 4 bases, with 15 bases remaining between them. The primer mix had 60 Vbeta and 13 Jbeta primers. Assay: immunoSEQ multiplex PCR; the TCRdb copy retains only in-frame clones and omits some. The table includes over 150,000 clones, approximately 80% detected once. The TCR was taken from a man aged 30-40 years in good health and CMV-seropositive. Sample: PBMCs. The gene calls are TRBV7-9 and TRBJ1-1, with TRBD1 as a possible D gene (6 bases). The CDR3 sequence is CASSYRQVLTEAFF. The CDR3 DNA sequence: TGTGCCAGCAGTTATCGACAGGTCCTCACTGAAGCTTTCTTT.